These 29 T cell receptor beta chains were sequenced from one sample in a study of T cell responses to AZD1222 COVID-19 vaccine. Assay used: immunoSEQ multiplex PCR; TCRdb lists only in-frame clones, some missing. The table lists fewer than 150,000 clones, 88% of them singletons, with 4.5% to 6% in the top ten. This specimen consisted of peripheral blood, obtained on day 0 of AZD1222 vaccination. Receptors were obtained from an adult in good health.

This chain uses TRBV2 with TRBJ1-1; 10 bases fit TRBD1. Per germline, CDR1 SNHLY and CDR2 FYNNEI. The J segment lost 2 bases and the V segment lost 5 bases, leaving 8 bases of the junction unmatched. CDR3 size: 16 residues. CDR3 bases: TGTGCCAGCAGTCGACGGGGACAGGGGTTTAACACTGAAGCTTTCTTT. Its protein product is CASSRRGQGFNTEAFF.

The rearrangement links TRBV15 to TRBJ1-3, with unresolved D. The CDR3 contains 13 residues. Trimming left V 3 bases short and J 1 base short, with 4 bases between. The germline gives CDR1 LNHNV, CDR2 YYDKDF (reference sequence). The CDR3 coding sequence is TGTGCCACCAGCAGCCTATCTGGAAACACCATATATTTT. It specifies CATSSLSGNTIYF.

This clone has a single count. The rearrangement joins TRBV7-2 to TRBJ2-1; D remains ambiguous. Germline values: CDR1 SGHTA, CDR2 FQGNSA. V gave up 2 bases and J gave up 1 base, with 12 bases separating them. CDR3 size: 16 residues. CDR3 sequence (DNA): TGTGCCAGCAGCTTACAACACTATGTGTCCTACAATGAGCAGTTCTTC. Encoded protein: CASSLQHYVSYNEQFF.

This clone was seen just once. The chain couples TRBV10-3 to TRBJ2-2; D is possibly TRBD1 (5 bases). Trimming shortened V by 10 bases and J by 6 bases, and 12 bases separated the two germline ends. Germline CDR1 is ENHRY and CDR2 is SYGVKD. The CDR3 has 12 residues. The CDR3 here is CANAPGPGELFF. In DNA, the CDR3 is TGTGCCAACGCCCCAGGGCCCGGGGAGCTGTTTTTT.

This chain links TRBV5-1 with TRBJ1-6; no definite D call. Germline loops: CDR1 SGHRS, CDR2 YFSETQ. This CDR3 spans 13 amino acids. The V end was cut by 0 bases, the J end by 7 bases, with 5 bases between. CDR3 in amino acids: CASSLDNNSPLHF. The CDR3 DNA reads as TGCGCCAGCAGCTTGGATAACAATTCACCCCTCCACTTT.

The V and J genes are TRBV28 and TRBJ1-5, with D uncertain. This CDR3 contains 14 residues. Trimming shortened V by 8 bases and J by 1 base, and 12 bases separated the two germline ends. Germline CDR1 reads MDHEN; CDR2 reads SYDVKM. In DNA, the CDR3 is TGTGCCAGCGGGCCGGGTGGCAGCAATCAGCCCCAGCATTTT. Protein: CASGPGGSNQPQHF. The full variable domain, in which reference TRBV28 and TRBJ1-5 provide the parts outside the CDR3, is DVKVTQSSRYLVKRTGEKVFLECVQDMDHENMFWYRQDPGLGLRLIYFSYDVKMKEKGDIPEGYSVSREKKERFSLILESASTNQTSMYLCASGPGGSNQPQHFGDGTRLSIL.

The chain couples TRBV19 to TRBJ2-6; D not resolved. The CDR3 extends over 16 amino acids. With 10 bases removed from V and 0 bases from J, the gap between germline ends came to 16 bases. Germline loops: CDR1 LNHDA, CDR2 SQIVND (reference sequence). The CDR3 nucleotides read TGTGCCACAAACGAGAGGATGCTCTCTGGGGCCAACGTCCTGACTTTC. Translating it yields CATNERMLSGANVLTF.

The CDR3 protein is CASSFDGQGPDTQYF. The CDR3 bases are TGTGCCAGCAGCTTTGATGGACAGGGGCCAGATACGCAGTATTTT. This chain connects TRBV7-2 to TRBJ2-3; 9 bases match TRBD1. From germline, CDR1 is SGHTA and CDR2 FQGNSA. This CDR3 spans 15 amino acids. J gave up 4 bases and V 3 bases, and 5 bases lay outside the gene matches.

This clone came up a few times. This rearrangement joins TRBV11-1 to TRBJ1-6; no clear D gene. Per the germline V gene, CDR1 is SGHAT and CDR2 is FQDESV (reference sequence). V lost 1 base, J lost 7 bases, and 8 bases lay in between. CDR3 length equals 14 residues. CDR3 nucleotides: TGTGCCAGCAGCTTAGTGGCAGCCAATTCACCCCTCCACTTT. Protein: CASSLVAANSPLHF.

There are a few counts of this clone. The V call is TRBV7-2, the J call TRBJ1-2; D possibly corresponds to TRBD1 (5 bases). The ends were cut back, 5 bases at V and 4 bases at J, with 11 bases in the middle. Germline assignment: CDR1 SGHTA and CDR2 FQGNSA. The CDR3 is made up of 13 amino acids. The CDR3 sequence: CASSPPGLYGYTF. In DNA, the CDR3 is TGTGCCAGCAGCCCCCCGGGACTCTATGGCTACACCTTC.

The chain has TRBV6-5 and TRBJ1-2, with 8 bases that match TRBD1. The J segment lost 4 bases and the V segment lost 5 bases, leaving 6 bases of the junction unmatched. CDR3 length: 14 amino acids. Looked up from germline, CDR1 is MNHEY and CDR2 is SVGAGI. Here the CDR3 DNA reads TGTGCCAGCAGTCTGGAGCAGGGGGCCTATGGCTACACCTTC. Translating it yields CASSLEQGAYGYTF.

This clone was seen only once. The CDR3 DNA follows: TGTGCCAGCAGCTTGACGGGGGCTCCTCCCTCTGGAAACACCATATATTTT. Its translation: CASSLTGAPPSGNTIYF. The chain uses TRBV7-9 and TRBJ1-3, with TRBD1 as a possible D gene (6 bases). V was clipped by 3 bases and J by 0 bases, with 15 bases between them. The CDR3 totals 17 residues. Germline CDR1 reads SEHNR; CDR2 reads FQNEAQ (reference sequence).

This clone has just one count. The V and J genes are TRBV5-6 and TRBJ2-7; TRBD2 is a possible D gene (7 bases). The V end lost 3 bases, the J end lost 6 bases, and 13 bases lay between the germline ends. This CDR3 has 13 residues. CDR1 is SGHDT, CDR2 YYEEEE, per germline. The CDR3 DNA reads as TGTGCCAGCAGCTCACAGGGAGGGCGCGAGCAGTACTTC. This translates into CASSSQGGREQYF.

V and J are TRBV11-2 and TRBJ2-5, with D possibly matching TRBD2 (7 bases). The CDR3 sequence is 14 residues long. V lost 5 bases to trimming and J lost 4 bases, with 14 bases between them. The germline gives CDR1 SGHAT, CDR2 FQNNGV. The CDR3 spells CASSRGGGRETQYF. The DNA of the CDR3 is TGTGCCAGCAGCCGTGGGGGGGGGCGAGAGACCCAGTACTTC. Based on the CDR3 plus reference TRBV11-2 and TRBJ2-5, the full variable domain is EAGVAQSPRYKIIEKRQSVAFWCNPISGHATLYWYQQILGQGPKLLIQFQNNGVVDDSQLPKDRFSAERLKGVDSTLKIQPAKLEDSAVYLCASSRGGGRETQYFGPGTRLLVL.

This clone occurred a few times. The chain employs TRBV29-1 and TRBJ2-1; 9 nucleotides match TRBD2. This CDR3 is 14 amino acids long. The germline V gene encodes CDR1 SQVTM and CDR2 ANQGSEA. V shed 3 bases, J shed 6 bases, and the junction held 6 bases outside the gene matches. The CDR3 sequence is CSVDFAGGRNEQFF. The CDR3 nucleotides are TGCAGCGTTGATTTTGCGGGGGGGCGCAATGAGCAGTTCTTC.

The gene calls are TRBV29-1 and TRBJ2-7; no reliable D call. Germline V gene lookup returns CDR1 SQVTM and CDR2 ANQGSEA. The CDR3 length is 12 residues. V was clipped by 6 bases and J by 2 bases, with 11 bases between them. The chain's CDR3 is CSVSGETYEQYF. For the CDR3, the DNA is TGCAGCGTCTCAGGTGAAACCTACGAGCAGTACTTC.

V usage is TRBV5-4 and J usage is TRBJ2-5, with TRBD2 matching over 13 bases. Germline V CDR1 and CDR2: SGHNT, YYREEE (reference sequence). V lost 2 bases to trimming and J lost 4 bases; unmatched junction nucleotides: 2. The CDR3 totals 15 residues. CDR3 DNA: TGTGCCAGCAGCTTTCGGACTAGCGGGGGAGAGACCCAGTACTTC. Amino acid sequence: CASSFRTSGGETQYF.

This chain joins TRBV7-6 and TRBJ2-6, with a tentative D call TRBD1 (5 bases). CDR1 is SGHVS, CDR2 FNYEAQ, per germline. V shed 8 bases and J shed 1 base, with 12 bases lying between them. This CDR3 is 15 amino acids long. This CDR3 is CASQNPGSGANVLTF. In DNA, the CDR3 is TGTGCCAGCCAAAATCCAGGGTCTGGGGCCAACGTCCTGACTTTC.

This chain joins TRBV6-5 and TRBJ2-2, with D hard to call. V dropped 8 bases and J dropped 2 bases, with 9 bases sitting between them. The CDR3 spans 13 residues. Germline V gene data show CDR1 as MNHEY and CDR2 as SVGAGI. The CDR3 spells CASQTYNTGELFF. CDR3 nucleotide sequence: TGTGCCAGCCAGACCTATAACACCGGGGAGCTGTTTTTT.

The rearrangement links TRBV20-1 to TRBJ2-1; the D is unclear. V lost 3 bases to trimming and J lost 2 bases, with 11 bases between them. CDR1 and CDR2 (germline): DFQATT, SNEGSKA (reference sequence). The CDR3 covers 14 residues. The CDR3 sequence: CSASMSSTYNEQFF. The DNA for the CDR3 is TGCAGTGCTAGTATGTCATCGACCTACAATGAGCAGTTCTTC.

J is TRBJ2-2 and V is TRBV29-1; D gene unclear. The CDR3 spans 13 residues. Germline CDR1 reads SQVTM; CDR2 reads ANQGSEA. V lost 3 bases, J lost 6 bases, and 11 bases lay in between. CDR3 sequence: CSVDKGYSGELFF. For the CDR3, the DNA is TGCAGCGTTGACAAAGGGTATTCCGGGGAGCTGTTTTTT.

The rearrangement joins TRBV10-3 to TRBJ2-2, with unresolved D. The CDR3 has 15 amino acids. The germline V gene encodes CDR1 ENHRY and CDR2 SYGVKD. V was cut by 3 bases and J by 6 bases, with 14 bases left in between. The CDR3 DNA reads as TGTGCCATCAGTGACGAGACCTACAACGCCGGGGAGCTGTTTTTT. Translating gives CAISDETYNAGELFF.

This chain connects TRBV11-2 to TRBJ2-7; 8 positions match TRBD2. Unmatched junction bases numbered 4, after V lost 0 bases and J lost 0 bases. Germline V lookup: CDR1 SGHAT, CDR2 FQNNGV. The CDR3 covers 16 residues. The CDR3 DNA follows: TGTGCCAGCAGCTTAGATCGGGCGGGGGGCTCCTACGAGCAGTACTTC. Protein: CASSLDRAGGSYEQYF.

The rearrangement uses TRBV29-1 and TRBJ1-4, with no clear D. Germline CDR1 SQVTM, CDR2 ANQGSEA. The CDR3 sequence is 11 residues long. V was pared by 0 bases and J by 8 bases, with 4 bases between. The DNA of the CDR3 is TGCAGCGTTGAAGAGGGGGAAAAACTGTTTTTT. Its protein product is CSVEEGEKLFF.

This CDR3 is CASSLGRGGTDTQYF. CDR3 coding DNA: TGTGCCAGCAGCTTAGGTCGGGGGGGAACAGATACGCAGTATTTT. The chain couples TRBV11-3 to TRBJ2-3; 8 bases are shared with TRBD2. CDR3 length: 15 residues. CDR1 is SGHNT, CDR2 YENEEA, per germline. V gave up 1 base and J gave up 3 bases; unmatched junction bases: 3. Looking up the rest from reference TRBV11-3 and TRBJ2-3 gives the full variable domain: EAGVVQSPRYKIIEKKQPVAFWCNPISGHNTLYWYLQNLGQGPELLIRYENEEAVDDSQLPKDRFSAERLKGVDSTLKIQPAELGDSAVYLCASSLGRGGTDTQYFGPGTRLTVL.

This rearrangement joins TRBV5-1 to TRBJ2-3; the D call may be TRBD1 or TRBD2 (5 bases each). Germline CDR1 SGHRS, CDR2 YFSETQ. The CDR3 extends over 13 amino acids. The germline V and J ends were trimmed by 2 bases and 4 bases, with 8 bases remaining between them. The CDR3 region has the DNA TGCGCCAGCAGCTTCCAGGGAGCAGATACGCAGTATTTT. Its translation is CASSFQGADTQYF. Full variable domain (outside the CDR3, taken from reference TRBV5-1 and TRBJ2-3): KAGVTQTPRYLIKTRGQQVTLSCSPISGHRSVSWYQQTPGQGLQFLFEYFSETQRNKGNFPGRFSGRQFSNSRSEMNVSTLELGDSALYLCASSFQGADTQYFGPGTRLTVL.

This clone has a single count. The V call is TRBV2, the J call TRBJ1-1; no clear D gene. Germline V gene sequence: CDR1 SNHLY, CDR2 FYNNEI. V lost 3 bases and J lost 3, with 8 bases in between. The CDR3 has 13 amino acids. CDR3 bases: TGTGCCAGCAGTGAGAACGTAGACACTGAAGCTTTCTTT. Translating gives CASSENVDTEAFF.

The V and J genes are TRBV5-5 and TRBJ1-1, with D hard to call. This CDR3 is built from 15 residues. Looked up from germline, CDR1 is SGHKS and CDR2 is YYEKEE (reference sequence). V gave up 0 bases and J gave up 0 bases, with 9 bases separating them. CDR3 region: CASSLGSALNTEAFF. In DNA form, the CDR3 reads TGTGCCAGCAGCTTGGGATCAGCCTTGAACACTGAAGCTTTCTTT. Full variable domain (rest looked up from reference TRBV5-5 and TRBJ1-1): DAGVTQSPTHLIKTRGQQVTLRCSPISGHKSVSWYQQVLGQGPQFIFQYYEKEERGRGNFPDRFSARQFPNYSSELNVNALLLGDSALYLCASSLGSALNTEAFFGQGTRLTVV.

This clone was seen a single time. This rearrangement joins TRBV6-2 or TRBV6-3 to TRBJ2-4, with 8 positions matching TRBD1. The CDR3 is made up of 16 amino acids. CDR1 and CDR2 from the germline V gene are MNHEY and SVGEGT. V lost 5 bases to trimming and J lost 8 bases; unmatched junction nucleotides: 14. CDR3 in amino acids: CASSRGTGGFVDIQYF. In nucleotides, the CDR3 is TGTGCCAGCAGTCGAGGAACAGGGGGTTTTGTGGACATTCAGTACTTC.